This is a list of T cell receptor beta chains from one sample in a study of high-grade serous ovarian cancer treatment subgroups. TCRdb's copy holds only in-frame clones and misses some; the assay was immunoSEQ multiplex PCR. The data show approximately 1,100 clones, about 69% seen once. Sequenced material: tumor tissue. Receptors were obtained from a human donor with high-grade serous ovarian cancer. Both conserved end residues are part of each CDR3. The D gene is left open where the match is weak. The size entry is marked missing in some rows and otherwise reads once, few, many or a size class.

j_call cdr3_length v_call d_call clone_size cdr3_aa cdr3_nt
TRBJ2-5 14 TRBV30 . . CAWSGDFSQETQYF TGTGCCTGGAGTGGGGACTTTTCGCAAGAGACCCAGTACTTC
TRBJ1-1 15 TRBV28 . . CASSMVGSPSTEAFF TGTGCCAGCAGTATGGTAGGGTCACCCTCAACGGAAGCTTTCTTT
TRBJ2-1 11 TRBV19 . . CASSTYNEQFF TGTGCCAGTAGTACCTACAATGAGCAGTTCTTC
TRBJ2-7 15 TRBV28 TRBD2 . CASSPDGRPSYEQYF TGTGCCAGCAGCCCTGACGGGAGGCCCTCCTACGAGCAGTACTTC
TRBJ2-5 16 TRBV28 TRBD2 . CASSLGASGHDATQYF TGTGCCAGCAGTTTAGGGGCTAGCGGCCACGATGCGACCCAGTACTTC
TRBJ2-3 16 TRBV5-8 . . CASSQREVLLTDTQYF TGTGCCAGCAGCCAAAGAGAGGTTCTCTTGACAGATACGCAGTATTTT
TRBJ2-1 15 TRBV28 . . CASSPPGLPGNEQFF TGTGCCAGCAGTCCTCCGGGACTCCCTGGCAATGAGCAGTTCTTC
TRBJ2-1 15 TRBV28 . . CASSWPGRPSNEQFF TGTGCCAGCAGTTGGCCAGGGCGGCCAAGCAATGAGCAGTTCTTC
TRBJ1-2 13 TRBV5-6 . . CASSLNRAGGYTF TGTGCCAGCAGCTTGAACAGGGCGGGAGGCTACACCTTC
TRBJ2-5 15 TRBV28 . . CASAGPGLPQETQYF TGTGCCAGCGCCGGGCCCGGCTTGCCCCAAGAGACCCAGTACTTC
TRBJ2-2 15 TRBV2 . . CASSAGQVLPGELFF TGTGCCAGCAGTGCGGGCCAAGTACTCCCCGGGGAGCTGTTTTTT
TRBJ1-2 14 TRBV15 . . CATSRGLQGNGYTF TGTGCCACCAGCAGAGGGTTACAGGGAAATGGCTACACCTTC
TRBJ1-2 18 TRBV7-2 TRBD1 few CASSFSTGGAMRTIGYTF TGTGCCAGCAGCTTCTCCACAGGGGGCGCCATGCGGACGATCGGCTACACCTTC
TRBJ2-1 14 TRBV2 TRBD1 . CASSRDSSYNEQFF TGTGCCAGCAGTCGGGACAGCAGCTACAATGAGCAGTTCTTC
TRBJ1-4 14 TRBV6-6 . few CASRTLGGDEKLFF TGTGCCAGCAGGACTCTCGGTGGGGATGAAAAACTGTTTTTT
TRBJ1-1 14 TRBV18 . . CASSLGTDVGGAFF TGTGCCAGCTCACTTGGGACGGACGTTGGGGGAGCTTTCTTT
TRBJ1-5 14 TRBV2 TRBD1 . CASNFQGGNQPQHF TGTGCCAGCAACTTCCAGGGGGGCAATCAGCCCCAGCATTTT
TRBJ1-1 13 TRBV9 . . CASSVGGYTEAFF TGTGCCAGCAGCGTAGGAGGGTACACTGAAGCTTTCTTT
TRBJ2-7 15 TRBV28 TRBD1 . CASTIQGAPLLEQYF TGTGCCAGCACAATCCAGGGGGCCCCTTTGCTCGAGCAGTACTTC
TRBJ1-4 15 TRBV7-9 . . CASSSGRLLGEKLFF TGTGCCAGCAGCTCAGGACGTCTCCTAGGGGAAAAACTGTTTTTT
TRBJ1-2 13 TRBV6-1 TRBD1 . CASTDRAMRGYTF TGTGCCAGCACCGACAGGGCGATGAGGGGCTACACCTTC
TRBJ2-7 15 TRBV28 . . CASSPPGNPSYEQYF TGTGCCAGCAGTCCCCCAGGGAACCCCTCCTACGAGCAGTACTTC
TRBJ2-2 15 TRBV7-9 . . CASSYREDGAGELFF TGTGCCAGCAGTTACAGGGAGGACGGGGCCGGGGAGCTGTTTTTT
TRBJ2-7 15 TRBV11-3 . . CASSLDVGVGYEQYF TGTGCCAGCAGCTTAGATGTCGGGGTGGGGTACGAGCAGTACTTC
TRBJ1-2 14 TRBV4-2 . . CASSSLTLDYGYTF TGTGCCAGCAGCTCGCTTACATTGGACTATGGCTACACCTTC
TRBJ1-5 19 TRBV10-3 . once CATPISRPRGLRSNQPQHF TGTGCCACTCCAATATCGAGACCGAGGGGCCTGAGGAGCAATCAGCCCCAGCATTTT
TRBJ2-7 17 TRBV7-9 TRBD2 . CASSFQRETPSSYEQYF TGTGCCAGCAGCTTTCAGCGGGAGACCCCGAGCTCCTACGAGCAGTACTTC
TRBJ1-4 15 TRBV12-5 . . CASGLLLRGNEKLFF TGTGCTAGTGGTTTGCTCTTGCGAGGGAATGAAAAACTGTTTTTT
TRBJ2-7 15 TRBV28 . few CASSPPGLPVYEQYF TGTGCCAGCAGCCCTCCGGGACTGCCAGTCTACGAGCAGTACTTC
TRBJ1-2 13 TRBV5-1 . . CASSPDGRYGYTF TGCGCCAGCAGCCCCGACGGACGCTATGGCTACACCTTC
TRBJ2-7 15 TRBV28 . . CASSPPGQPTYEQYF TGTGCCAGCAGCCCCCCCGGACAGCCTACCTACGAGCAGTACTTC
TRBJ1-3 16 TRBV7-9 . . CASTYLVQGYGNTIYF TGTGCCAGCACCTACTTAGTCCAGGGTTACGGAAACACCATATACTTT
TRBJ2-7 15 TRBV28 . . CASSPPGQPIYEQYF TGTGCCAGCAGTCCCCCGGGACAACCGATCTACGAGCAGTACTTC
TRBJ2-3 15 TRBV4-3 . . CASSQEDSSTDTQYF TGCGCCAGCAGCCAAGAGGACAGCAGCACAGATACGCAGTATTTT
TRBJ2-7 14 TRBV5-4 TRBD1 . CASSARDSSYEQYF TGTGCCAGCAGCGCCCGGGACAGCTCCTACGAGCAGTACTTC
TRBJ1-4 16 TRBV4-1 . once CASSQGGGTTNEKLFF TGCGCCAGCAGCCAAGGAGGCGGGACAACTAATGAAAAACTGTTTTTT
TRBJ2-4 12 TRBV5-8 . . CASKLAKNIQYF TGTGCCAGCAAACTAGCCAAAAACATTCAGTACTTC
TRBJ2-7 15 TRBV28 . . CASSPPGQPSYEQYF TGTGCCAGCAGTCCCCCTGGACAGCCCTCCTACGAGCAGTACTTC
TRBJ2-1 12 TRBV4-1 . . CASSQTNNEQFF TGCGCCAGCAGCCAAACTAACAATGAGCAGTTCTTC
TRBJ2-7 20 TRBV4-1 TRBD2 once CASSQGVRGLAGGPPYEQYF TGCGCCAGCAGCCAAGGGGTAAGAGGGCTAGCGGGGGGGCCCCCCTACGAGCAGTACTTC
TRBJ2-5 15 TRBV28 . . CASSFPGLPPETQYF TGTGCCAGCAGTTTCCCCGGACTACCCCCAGAGACCCAGTACTTC
TRBJ2-1 12 TRBV5-4 . . CASSLLGNEQFF TGTGCCAGCAGCTTGTTAGGCAATGAGCAGTTCTTC
TRBJ2-1 16 TRBV27 TRBD2 . CASSPVAGATYNEQFF TGTGCCAGCAGCCCCGTAGCGGGGGCGACCTACAATGAGCAGTTCTTC
TRBJ2-2 13 TRBV9 . . CASSPPLAGELFF TGTGCCAGCAGCCCACCTTTAGCCGGGGAGCTGTTTTTT
TRBJ1-1 15 TRBV28 . few CASSFPSNPSTEAFF TGTGCCAGCAGCTTCCCGAGCAACCCAAGCACTGAAGCTTTCTTT
TRBJ2-7 15 TRBV28 . few CASSLPGTPSYEQYF TGTGCCAGCAGTTTACCAGGGACCCCCTCCTACGAGCAGTACTTC
TRBJ2-4 16 TRBV5-1 TRBD2 . CASSLGTSGGANIQYF TGCGCCAGCAGCTTGGGGACTAGCGGGGGTGCAAACATTCAGTACTTC
TRBJ2-7 12 TRBV5-6 . . CASSLAVGEQYF TGTGCCAGCAGCTTGGCTGTCGGGGAGCAGTACTTC
TRBJ1-3 15 TRBV28 . . CASSPPGTPVHTIYF TGTGCCAGCAGTCCCCCCGGGACACCGGTCCACACCATATATTTT
TRBJ2-3 15 TRBV30 . . CAWSVGIGVADTQYF TGTGCCTGGAGTGTAGGAATCGGGGTGGCAGATACGCAGTATTTT
TRBJ2-2 12 TRBV5-4 . . CASSFWTGELFF TGTGCCAGCAGCTTCTGGACCGGGGAGCTGTTTTTT
TRBJ2-2 13 TRBV12-1 . once CASSFKFPGELFF TGTGCCAGCAGCTTCAAATTTCCCGGGGAGCTGTTTTTT
TRBJ1-2 14 TRBV19 . few CASSAGHLNYGYTF TGTGCCAGTAGTGCCGGGCACTTGAACTATGGCTACACCTTC
TRBJ2-7 15 TRBV13 . . CASSLGTTLSYEQYF TGTGCCAGCAGCTTAGGGACTACCCTCTCCTACGAGCAGTACTTC